Presented here are 25 T cell receptor beta chains from one specimen sequenced in a study of human T cells and chemical hapten exposure. One entry per CDR3 protein results from TCRdb running MiXCR on the RACE reads. The table lists over 100,000 distinct CDR3 sequences, about a tenth of them singletons. The time point: patch test 2, 6 weeks after DPC sensitization. Treatment given: therapeutic diphenylcyclopropenone sensitization with weekly scalp DPC. This specimen was whole blood, taken in connection with sensitization to the hapten diphenylcyclopropenone (DPC). The receptor set was obtained from a woman in her thirties or forties with alopecia areata. Some clones in this sample may be carry-over from other donors' samples.

This clonotype has at least ten counts. The chain carries TRBV3-1 and TRBJ1-2; perhaps TRBD1 as D (6 bases). The germline V and J ends were trimmed by 8 bases and 3 bases, with 25 bases remaining between them. CDR3 size: 17 residues. Germline V gene sequence: CDR1 LGHDT, CDR2 YNNKEL (reference sequence). The CDR3 sequence is CASGPIDRYPNYYGYTF. The CDR3 bases are TGTGCCAGCGGCCCGATTGACAGGTACCCCAATTACTATGGCTACACCTTC.

The chain is built from TRBV18 and TRBJ2-3; D perhaps matches TRBD1 (6 bases). Trimming shortened V by 4 bases and J by 0 bases, and 14 bases separated the two germline ends. Germline CDR1 KGHSH, CDR2 LQKENI. The CDR3 covers 16 residues. The CDR3 bases are TGTGCCAGCTCACACAACGCAGGGGAAAGCACAGATACGCAGTATTTT. Its translation is CASSHNAGESTDTQYF.

This rearrangement joins TRBV4-1 to TRBJ2-1, with D possibly matching TRBD1 (5 bases). V lost 4 bases, J lost 2 bases, and 15 bases lay in between. CDR1 is MGHRA and CDR2 is YSYEKL in the germline V gene. This CDR3 has 16 amino acids. Here the CDR3 reads CASSPTQDTPYNEQFF. The CDR3 nucleotides read TGCGCCAGCAGCCCAACACAGGACACCCCCTACAATGAGCAGTTCTTC.

This clonotype was recorded many times. V usage is TRBV12-5 and J usage is TRBJ1-2; 9 positions agree with TRBD1. J gave up 4 bases and V 5 bases, and 5 bases lay outside the gene matches. Germline CDR1 and CDR2: LGHNT and FRNRAP. This CDR3 spans 14 amino acids. CDR3 region: CASGLDRGTYGYTF. The CDR3, as DNA: TGTGCTAGTGGTCTGGACAGGGGAACCTATGGCTACACCTTC.

In this sample, this clonotype turned up a few times. The J gene is TRBJ2-2, the V gene TRBV4-3; D unresolved. CDR1 and CDR2 (germline): LGHNA, YSLEER. V gave up 0 bases and J gave up 1 base, with 9 bases separating them. The CDR3 has 16 amino acids. Here the CDR3 DNA reads TGCGCCAGCAGCCAAGATCTGTGGATGAACACCGGGGAGCTGTTTTTT. Its protein product is CASSQDLWMNTGELFF.

There are a few counts of this clonotype. The chain links TRBV3-1 to TRBJ2-2, with unresolved D. The CDR3 extends over 15 amino acids. V shed 1 base and J shed 0 bases, with 6 bases lying between them. CDR1 LGHDT and CDR2 YNNKEL come from the germline V gene (reference sequence). DNA for the CDR3: TGTGCCAGCAGCCAAGTCCCAGCGAACACCGGGGAGCTGTTTTTT. Its protein product is CASSQVPANTGELFF.

V is TRBV14 and J is TRBJ2-1; D is unresolved. This CDR3 is built from 16 residues. V gave up 0 bases and J gave up 4 bases, with 13 bases separating them. Germline V gene sequence: CDR1 SGHDN, CDR2 FVKESK. CDR3 sequence (DNA): TGTGCCAGCAGCCAAGACGGTCAGAGTTCATACAATGAGCAGTTCTTC. This gives the protein CASSQDGQSSYNEQFF.

In its sample, this clonotype was seen many times. The chain uses TRBV5-8 and TRBJ1-2; possible D gene TRBD1, 5 bases. Trimming pared 2 bases from V and 0 bases from J, leaving 11 bases between. Germline CDR1 and CDR2: SGHTS and YDEGEE. This CDR3 region has 15 residues. Written as DNA, the CDR3 is TGTGCCAGCAGCTTCGGTGACAGACCTAACTATGGCTACACCTTC. Encoded protein: CASSFGDRPNYGYTF.

This clonotype turned up a few times. The genes are TRBV6-2 or TRBV6-3 and TRBJ2-1; 11 positions match TRBD2. CDR1 is MNHEY and CDR2 is SVGEGT in the germline V gene. CDR3 length equals 15 residues. Losses at the gene ends were 6 bases for V and 10 bases for J; bases not matched to a gene: 11. CDR3 DNA: TGTGCCAGCAGCTGGGGGACTAGCGGAGGAACCGAGCAGTTCTTC. Protein product: CASSWGTSGGTEQFF.

This clonotype was counted a few times. The V and J genes are TRBV18 and TRBJ1-2, with 8 bases lining up with TRBD1. Germline V gene lookup returns CDR1 KGHSH and CDR2 LQKENI. The CDR3 consists of 16 residues. The junction had 9 bases not matched to a gene; V was cut back by 4 bases and J by 2 bases. CDR3 DNA sequence: TGTGCCAGCTCACTGGGGCGGGACAGGATCAACTATGGCTACACCTTC. Translating it yields CASSLGRDRINYGYTF.

This clonotype was counted ten times or more. The chain recombines TRBV28 with TRBJ2-7; D gene uncertain. Germline CDR1 is MDHEN and CDR2 is SYDVKM. The V and J ends lost 6 bases and 1 base respectively, with 10 bases between them. The CDR3 is made up of 13 amino acids. CDR3 protein: CASRPKISYEQYF. CDR3 DNA: TGTGCCAGCAGGCCGAAGATTTCCTACGAGCAGTACTTC.

The rearrangement links TRBV10-3 to TRBJ2-1; TRBD2 aligns across 8 bases. Germline-derived CDR1 and CDR2 are ENHRY and SYGVKD. J lost 6 bases, V lost 7 bases, and 5 bases had no gene match. CDR3 length: 13 residues. CDR3 bases: TGTGCCATCACGCGGGGGGAAAGCAATGAGCAGTTCTTC. Protein sequence: CAITRGESNEQFF.

As regards this clonotype: Being one base from a much bigger clone, this may be a read error. The chain joins TRBV11-2 to TRBJ1-1; tentatively, D is TRBD1 (5 bases). The CDR3 is made up of 14 amino acids. Germline V lookup: CDR1 SGHAT, CDR2 FQNNGV. The CDR3 sequence: CANSLGESLTEAFF. CDR3 in DNA: TGTGCCAACAGCTTAGGGGAGAGCCTCACTGAAGCTTTCTTT.

This clonotype was counted many times. The chain employs TRBV3-1 and TRBJ1-2; 7 bases match TRBD1. CDR3 size: 13 residues. V trimming: 10 bases; J trimming: 7 bases; junction bases outside the gene matches: 12. Germline V gene data show CDR1 as LGHDT and CDR2 as YNNKEL (reference sequence). The CDR3 bases are TGTGCCACCTCCCCAAGACAGGGCAGTGGCTACACCTTC. Its translation is CATSPRQGSGYTF.

The chain uses TRBV14 and TRBJ1-6; tentative D call: TRBD1 (5 bases). In germline, CDR1 is SGHDN, CDR2 FVKESK. The V gene lost 4 bases and the J gene lost 9 bases, with 13 bases spanning the gap. This CDR3 region has 14 residues. Here the CDR3 reads CASSPGQASSPLHF. CDR3 nucleotides: TGTGCCAGCAGCCCCGGACAAGCCAGTTCACCCCTCCACTTT.

This clonotype came up once. This chain links TRBV2 with TRBJ1-3; maybe TRBD1 (5 bases). Looked up from germline, CDR1 is SNHLY and CDR2 is FYNNEI. This CDR3 region has 14 residues. Trimming cost V 7 bases and J 8 bases, with 18 bases left between them. This CDR3 reads CASNPSLPGDTIYF. CDR3 bases: TGTGCCAGCAATCCGTCCTTGCCGGGGGACACCATATATTTT.

The chain has TRBV7-6 and TRBJ2-1; unclear D gene. Trimming left V 7 bases short and J 8 bases short, with 15 bases between. CDR3 length equals 13 residues. Germline lookup yields CDR1 SGHVS and CDR2 FNYEAQ. In DNA, the CDR3 is TGTGCCAGCACCCCCGGTCCCTTTGATGAGCAGTTCTTC. It specifies CASTPGPFDEQFF.

The chain carries TRBV7-2 and TRBJ1-3; D is unresolved. Germline-derived CDR1 and CDR2 are SGHTA and FQGNSA. Trimming left V 4 bases short and J 5 bases short, with 12 bases between. CDR3 length: 14 residues. The CDR3, as DNA: TGTGCCAGCAGCTCGGACCGAGTAAGAAACACCATATATTTT. Protein: CASSSDRVRNTIYF. Together with reference TRBV7-2 and TRBJ1-3, the CDR3 gives the full variable domain: GAGVSQSPSNKVTEKGKDVELRCDPISGHTALYWYRQSLGQGLEFLIYFQGNSAPDKSGLPSDRFSAERTGGSVSTLTIQRTQQEDSAVYLCASSSDRVRNTIYFGEGSWLTVV.

This clonotype was observed a handful of times. The rearrangement uses TRBV6-5 and TRBJ2-5, with a possible D match to TRBD1 (6 bases). Deletions cut 0 bases from V and 5 bases from J, with 19 bases between. This CDR3 contains 17 residues. In germline, CDR1 is MNHEY, CDR2 SVGAGI. CDR3 DNA: TGTGCCAGCAGTTACTCGATCGCTGCAGGGGCGGAGGAGACCCAGTACTTC. As protein: CASSYSIAAGAEETQYF.

This clonotype has more than one count but fewer than ten. The chain combines TRBV6-6 with TRBJ1-3; no clear D gene. The length of the CDR3 is 15 residues. With 0 bases removed from V and 7 bases from J, the gap between germline ends came to 13 bases. The V gene's germline CDR1 is MNHNY and CDR2 SVGAGI (reference sequence). As DNA, the CDR3 is TGTGCCAGCAGTTACTCGTTCGGGAGGAGTAACACCATATATTTT. Its protein product is CASSYSFGRSNTIYF.

V and J are TRBV6-6 and TRBJ1-2; 7 bases map to TRBD1. Germline loops: CDR1 MNHNY, CDR2 SVGAGI (reference sequence). J lost 0 bases, V lost 7 bases, and 5 bases had no gene match. There are 14 residues in the CDR3. CDR3 nucleotide sequence: TGTGCCAGCACGACAGGGCAAGCTAACTATGGCTACACCTTC. Its translation is CASTTGQANYGYTF.

At least ten counts were recorded for this clonotype. V is TRBV7-8 and J is TRBJ2-3; perhaps TRBD2 as D (6 bases). V gave up 4 bases and J gave up 0 bases, with 23 bases separating them. Germline V lookup: CDR1 SGHVS, CDR2 FQNEAQ. The CDR3 loop spans 19 amino acids. The CDR3 spells CASSSPFRDFLTSTDTQYF. DNA for the CDR3: TGTGCCAGCAGCTCACCGTTTAGGGACTTCCTAACTAGCACAGATACGCAGTATTTT.

As concerns this clonotype: The junction departs from germline at one end; a sequencing error may be responsible. The rearrangement joins TRBV28 to TRBJ2-1; D call uncertain. Germline V gives CDR1 MDHEN, CDR2 SYDVKM. CDR3 size: 9 residues. CDR3 loop: CASSPPQVF. The DNA for the CDR3 is TGTGCCAGCAGTCCCCCGCAAGTTTTC.

The genes are TRBV4-2 and TRBJ2-3; D might be TRBD2 (6 bases). Germline-derived CDR1 and CDR2 are LGHNA and YNFKEQ. The CDR3 spans 16 residues. V was cut by 0 bases and J by 4 bases, with 14 bases left in between. The CDR3 DNA follows: TGTGCCAGCAGCCAAGAGGATAGCGGAAGCCCAGATACGCAGTATTTT. Its protein is CASSQEDSGSPDTQYF.

This sequence joins TRBV4-1 and TRBJ2-2; D is perhaps TRBD1 (6 bases). V was pared by 6 bases and J by 0 bases, with 20 bases between. Per the germline V gene, CDR1 is MGHRA and CDR2 is YSYEKL. The CDR3 runs to 18 residues. The CDR3 is CASSPLDRLIPNTGELFF. The CDR3 DNA reads as TGCGCCAGCAGTCCTTTAGACAGGCTAATACCGAACACCGGGGAGCTGTTTTTT.